A selection of T cell receptor beta chains follows, all from one sample in a study of T cell responses to AZD1222 COVID-19 vaccine. Libraries were prepared by immunoSEQ multiplex PCR; TCRdb keeps only in-frame clonotypes and omits some of them. Among over 130,000 clones listed, 88% were seen once. Specimen: peripheral blood, collected 28 days after the second AZD1222 dose. Source of these receptors: an adult who received the AZD1222 COVID-19 vaccine. CDR3s include the opening cysteine and the closing phenylalanine or tryptophan. The order of the fields is V gene, D gene, clone size, J gene, CDR3 DNA, CDR3 protein. A D gene is named only where the DNA matches it firmly. Only some rows state a clone size, as once, few, many or a class for expanded clones.

>TRBV28|TRBD1|.|TRBJ1-3
TGTGCCAGCAGTCTACAGGGGGCTCGAAGCACCATATATTTT
CASSLQGARSTIYF
>TRBV28|TRBD2|.|TRBJ2-5
TGTGCCAGCAGTTCCTTAAGAGCGGGAGGGGAGACCCAGTACTTC
CASSSLRAGGETQYF
>TRBV28|.|.|TRBJ2-7
TGTGCCAGCAGTTTAACAAGGCAGGGGACCCACGAGCAGTACTTC
CASSLTRQGTHEQYF
>TRBV18|.|.|TRBJ1-6
TGTGCCAGCTCACCACAGAGCTCCTATAATTCACCCCTCCACTTT
CASSPQSSYNSPLHF
>TRBV5-4|.|.|TRBJ2-7
TGTGCCAGCAGCTTAGGGGAAGGGGGCGAGCAGTACTTC
CASSLGEGGEQYF
>TRBV9|.|.|TRBJ1-5
TGTGCCAGCAGCGTAGGTCCCAATCAGCCCCAGCATTTT
CASSVGPNQPQHF
>TRBV30|.|.|TRBJ1-4
TGTGCCTGGAGTGTGCTCGGTGAGACAGTCATTTTT
CAWSVLGETVIF
>TRBV10-3|TRBD2|.|TRBJ2-1
TGTGCCATCGCCGGGACTAGCGGGGACAATGAGCAGTTCTTC
CAIAGTSGDNEQFF
>TRBV19|.|.|TRBJ2-1
TGTGCCAGTAGTATTGGGTTTAATGAGCAGTTCTTC
CASSIGFNEQFF
>TRBV7-8|.|.|TRBJ2-5
TGTGCCAGCAGCTTCACGGGAGAGAGGGGAGAGACCCAGTACTTC
CASSFTGERGETQYF
>TRBV28|.|.|TRBJ1-1
TGTGCCAGCTGTCCGGGGGTAAGTGTTGAAGCTTTCTTT
CASCPGVSVEAFF
>TRBV30|.|.|TRBJ2-7
TGTGCCTGGAGTGCCAGAACAGGGCGGGTTTCCTACGAGCAGTACTTC
CAWSARTGRVSYEQYF
>TRBV9|TRBD1|few|TRBJ1-1
TGTGCCAGCAGCCCCCGACAGGGGGAGAACACTGAAGCTTTCTTT
CASSPRQGENTEAFF
>TRBV2|.|.|TRBJ2-6
TGTGCCAGCAGTGAATCCGGGGCCAACGTCCTGACTTTC
CASSESGANVLTF
>TRBV19|.|.|TRBJ1-1
TGTGCCAGTAGTGAAACGGCCCGGGGGGGAGCTTTCTTT
CASSETARGGAFF
>TRBV7-2|.|.|TRBJ1-1
TGTGCCAGCAGCTTACCCCAGGGGAACACTGAAGCTTTCTTT
CASSLPQGNTEAFF
>TRBV18|.|.|TRBJ1-6
TGTGCCAGCTCACCCGTTCTATACGGGAATAATTCACCCCTCCACTTT
CASSPVLYGNNSPLHF
>TRBV19|.|.|TRBJ1-1
TGTGCCAGTTCCGGGGCTGGGGCTTTCTTT
CASSGAGAFF
>TRBV30|TRBD2|.|TRBJ2-3
TGTGCCTGGGCGTCGGGACTAGCGGGAGGTACGCAGTATTTT
CAWASGLAGGTQYF
>TRBV30|.|.|TRBJ1-3
TGTGCCTGGATCAGCACTGGAAACACCATATATTTT
CAWISTGNTIYF
>TRBV2|.|few|TRBJ1-4
TGTGCCAGCGGGTGGGATGAAAAACTGTTTTTT
CASGWDEKLFF
>TRBV5-1|.|.|TRBJ1-4
TGCGCCAGCAGCCCGGGGCGGGACCATTCGTCTGAAAAACTGTTTTTT
CASSPGRDHSSEKLFF
>TRBV5-6|.|.|TRBJ2-7
TGTGCCAGCAGCTTGTCCCGCGATCAGGTCCGCGAGCAGTACTTC
CASSLSRDQVREQYF
>TRBV7-3|.|.|TRBJ2-1
TGTGCCAGCAGCACCCTCCCCCTACGCTCACCTAAGGAGGGGGGAAATGAGCAGTTCTTC
CASSTLPLRSPKEGGNEQFF
>TRBV6-1|.|.|TRBJ2-2
TGTGCCAGCAGTGACGGTCCGAACACCGGGGAGCTGTTTTTT
CASSDGPNTGELFF
>TRBV7-2|.|.|TRBJ2-7
TGTGCCAGCAGCCCAAGGCGGACCTCCTACGAGCAGTACTTC
CASSPRRTSYEQYF
>TRBV4-1|.|.|TRBJ1-4
TGCGCCAGCAGCCAAGATACGGCAGGGAATAATAATGAAAAACTGTTTTTT
CASSQDTAGNNNEKLFF
>TRBV2|TRBD1|.|TRBJ1-5
TGTGCCAGCACGACGGGAGGGGGCCATCAGCCCCAGCATTTT
CASTTGGGHQPQHF
>TRBV18|TRBD2|.|TRBJ2-1
TGTGCCAGCTCACCAGCCGGGACTAGCGGGAACAATGAGCAGTTCTTC
CASSPAGTSGNNEQFF
>TRBV4-3|.|.|TRBJ1-3
TGCGCCAGCAGCCAAGTGAGCGCCCCCTCTGGAAACACCATATATTTT
CASSQVSAPSGNTIYF
>TRBV11-2|.|.|TRBJ2-7
TGTGCCAGCAGCTTAGCGTCCTACGAGCAGTACTTC
CASSLASYEQYF
>TRBV2|.|.|TRBJ2-7
TGTGCCAGCATCCTCAGGGCCCTTGGGGAGCAGTACTTC
CASILRALGEQYF
>TRBV30|.|.|TRBJ2-2
TGTGCCTGGAGGGTCAGGGCACTGAACACCGGGGAGCTGTTTTTT
CAWRVRALNTGELFF
>TRBV4-1|.|.|TRBJ1-1
TGCGCCAGCAGCCCTTTGGCGGGGATGAACACTGAAGCTTTCTTT
CASSPLAGMNTEAFF
>TRBV24-1|.|.|TRBJ2-1
TGTGCCACCAGGCGGGCGGGGCAGGATGAGCAGTTCTTC
CATRRAGQDEQFF
>TRBV4-2|.|.|TRBJ2-1
TGTGCCAGCAGCCAAGTAGGCTACAATGAGCAGTTCTTC
CASSQVGYNEQFF
>TRBV19|TRBD1|.|TRBJ1-1
TGTGCCAGTAGTACCCGGGACAGAACTGAAGCTTTCTTT
CASSTRDRTEAFF
>TRBV7-3|.|few|TRBJ1-2
TGTGCCAGCAGCTTAACGAGCGTGGAAAATGATGGCTACACCTTC
CASSLTSVENDGYTF
>TRBV12-3/TRBV12-4|.|.|TRBJ2-5
TGTGCCAGCAGTCGGACTGAGGATGGGACCCAGTACTTC
CASSRTEDGTQYF
>TRBV6-6|TRBD1|.|TRBJ2-1
TGTGCCAGCAGGACGACAGGGGACAATGAGCAGTTCTTC
CASRTTGDNEQFF
>TRBV19|.|.|TRBJ1-6
TGTGCCAGTAGTATAGATCCGGAAGCCTATTCACCCCTCCACTTT
CASSIDPEAYSPLHF
>TRBV28|.|few|TRBJ2-7
TGTGCCAGCCTCCCTGCCCGGGGAAAGCCCTACGAGCAGTACTTC
CASLPARGKPYEQYF
>TRBV28|.|.|TRBJ2-7
TGTGCCAGCAGTCTTTCAGGGATAAGCGAGCAGTACTTC
CASSLSGISEQYF
>TRBV24-1|.|few|TRBJ1-4
TGTGCCACCAGTCCCGGGGGCACTAATGAAAAACTGTTTTTT
CATSPGGTNEKLFF
>TRBV9|.|few|TRBJ1-5
TGTGCCAGCAGCGTGGGAATGAGCAATCAGCCCCAGCATTTT
CASSVGMSNQPQHF
>TRBV7-9|.|.|TRBJ2-7
TGTGCCAGCAGCTCGGACGGGTACGAGCAGTACTTC
CASSSDGYEQYF
>TRBV29-1|TRBD2|.|TRBJ2-3
TGCAGCGTTGCAGGATTGACTAGCGGAGGGACAGATACGCAGTATTTT
CSVAGLTSGGTDTQYF
>TRBV19|.|.|TRBJ1-5
TGTGCCAGTAGTATAACAGCCCAGAGCAATCAGCCCCAGCATTTT
CASSITAQSNQPQHF
>TRBV7-2|.|once|TRBJ2-3
TGTGCCAGCAGACGAGTGGGAGGGGGCACGCCAGATACGCAGTATTTT
CASRRVGGGTPDTQYF
>TRBV5-4|.|.|TRBJ1-1
TGTGCCAGCAGCTTGTTTACATTTATGAACACTGAAGCTTTCTTT
CASSLFTFMNTEAFF